A single TCR beta chain is shown here with its context. Its antigen remains unknown. The data were obtained in a study of T cell responses to AZD1222 COVID-19 vaccine. General observations from the study: Donors were largely white British and mainly female; clonal diversity was possibly underestimated. Recipients of two AZD1222 doses showed rising Spike-specific TCR breadth and depth. There were repertoire samples only from the period after the peak T cell response.

TCRdb keeps only in-frame clones here, not all; method: immunoSEQ multiplex PCR. Here the sample spans around 200,000 clones, approximately 94% being singletons. This CDR3 spans 14 amino acids. J lost 1 base, V lost 8 bases, and 6 bases had no gene match. The germline gives CDR1 MNHEY, CDR2 SMNVEV (reference sequence). This TCR was recovered from an adult who received the AZD1222 COVID-19 vaccine. Material: peripheral blood, obtained 28 days after the second AZD1222 dose. V usage is TRBV27 and J usage is TRBJ2-7, with 9 bases lining up with TRBD1. The CDR3 spells CASGGTGPSYEQYF. In nucleotides, the CDR3 is TGTGCCAGCGGGGGGACAGGGCCATCCTACGAGCAGTACTTC.